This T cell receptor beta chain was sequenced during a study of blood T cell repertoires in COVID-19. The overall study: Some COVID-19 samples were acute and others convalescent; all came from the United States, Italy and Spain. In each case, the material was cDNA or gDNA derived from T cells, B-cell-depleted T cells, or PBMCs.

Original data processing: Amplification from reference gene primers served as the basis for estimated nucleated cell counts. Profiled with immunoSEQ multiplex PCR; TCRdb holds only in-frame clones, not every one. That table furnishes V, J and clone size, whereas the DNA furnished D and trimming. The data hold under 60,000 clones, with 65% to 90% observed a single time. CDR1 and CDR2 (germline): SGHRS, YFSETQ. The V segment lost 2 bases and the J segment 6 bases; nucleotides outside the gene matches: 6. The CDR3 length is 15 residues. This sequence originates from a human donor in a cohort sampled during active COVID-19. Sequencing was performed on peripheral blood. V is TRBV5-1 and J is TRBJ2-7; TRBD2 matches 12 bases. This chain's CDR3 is CASSFRLAGVGEQYF. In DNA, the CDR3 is TGCGCCAGCAGCTTCAGACTAGCGGGAGTTGGCGAGCAGTACTTC. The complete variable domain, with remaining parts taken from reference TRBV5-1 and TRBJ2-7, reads KAGVTQTPRYLIKTRGQQVTLSCSPISGHRSVSWYQQTPGQGLQFLFEYFSETQRNKGNFPGRFSGRQFSNSRSEMNVSTLELGDSALYLCASSFRLAGVGEQYFGPGTRLTVT.